These 24 T cell receptor beta chains share one sample of origin, sequenced in a study of T cell responses to AZD1222 COVID-19 vaccine. This table comes from immunoSEQ multiplex PCR, and its TCRdb copy is limited to in-frame clones, with some not included. The sample has approximately 180,000 clones, just over 85% seen once. The sequencing used peripheral blood, collected on day 0 of AZD1222 vaccination. The receptors derive from an adult in good health.

In its sample, this clone was seen a few times. The chain recombines TRBV24-1 with TRBJ2-3; no clear D. The CDR3 is made up of 15 amino acids. V was pared by 4 bases and J by 0 bases, with 10 bases between. Germline-derived CDR1 and CDR2 are KGHDR and SFDVKD. The CDR3 sequence: CATSDRRGSTDTQYF. CDR3 nucleotides: TGTGCCACCAGTGACCGCCGTGGGAGCACAGATACGCAGTATTTT.

The chain links TRBV9 to TRBJ2-7, with D perhaps TRBD2 (7 bases). V was clipped by 0 bases and J by 4 bases, with 14 bases between them. The germline gives CDR1 SGDLS, CDR2 YYNGEE. This CDR3 region has 15 residues. DNA for the CDR3: TGTGCCAGCAGCGTAGGTGGCGGGGGCAATTACGAGCAGTACTTC. Translation gives CASSVGGGGNYEQYF.

The rearrangement joins TRBV10-3 to TRBJ2-7, with TRBD1 identical over 7 bases. CDR1 and CDR2 from the germline V gene are ENHRY and SYGVKD. The length of the CDR3 is 15 residues. V was clipped by 10 bases and J by 3 bases; unmatched bases: 15. As DNA, the CDR3 is TGTGCCACAAGCCCTTCGACAGGGCAGAACTACGAGCAGTACTTC. It is translated as CATSPSTGQNYEQYF.

The V and J genes are TRBV3-1 (or the pseudogene TRBV3-2) and TRBJ1-6; no firm D call. V shed 6 bases and J shed 5 bases, with 14 bases lying between them. The germline CDR1 and CDR2 sequences are LGHDT and YNNKEL (reference sequence). The CDR3 is 15 residues long. This CDR3 is CASRLRGFDNSPLHF. The CDR3 DNA follows: TGTGCCAGCAGACTCCGTGGCTTCGATAATTCACCCCTCCACTTT.

This chain uses TRBV3-1 (or the pseudogene TRBV3-2) with TRBJ1-6; no clear D gene. This CDR3 has 15 amino acids. V dropped 1 base and J dropped 3 bases, with 7 bases sitting between them. The V gene's germline CDR1 is LGHDT and CDR2 YNNKEL (reference sequence). CDR3 DNA sequence: TGTGCCAGCAGCCAAGGAGAACTCTATAATTCACCCCTCCACTTT. Its translation: CASSQGELYNSPLHF.

The sample holds one count of this clone. The V call is TRBV30, the J call TRBJ2-5; no clear D. This CDR3 spans 14 amino acids. V was shortened by 1 base and J by 3 bases, with 12 bases between the two germline ends. Germline assignment: CDR1 GTSNPN and CDR2 SVGIG (reference sequence). The CDR3 region is CAWSANNREETQYF. CDR3 nucleotides: TGTGCCTGGAGTGCAAATAACAGAGAAGAGACCCAGTACTTC.

Only a few counts were recorded for this clone. The chain joins TRBV15 to TRBJ2-1; D not resolved. The CDR3 length is 14 residues. Deletions cut 0 bases from V and 2 bases from J, with 5 bases between. The germline V gene has CDR1 LNHNV and CDR2 YYDKDF (reference sequence). The CDR3 sequence: CATSREGPYNEQFF. CDR3 nucleotides: TGTGCCACCAGCAGAGAAGGACCCTACAATGAGCAGTTCTTC.

This chain joins TRBV6-1 and TRBJ1-4; 7 bases agree with TRBD1. The CDR3 contains 16 residues. Germline V gene sequence: CDR1 MNHNS, CDR2 SASEGT. J was trimmed by 0 bases and V by 3 bases; bases with no gene match: 4. CDR3 bases: TGTGCCAGCAGTGACAGGGGGGGCGCAACTAATGAAAAACTGTTTTTT. Amino acid sequence: CASSDRGGATNEKLFF.

CDR3 residues: CASTGNSNQPQHF. The CDR3 DNA is TGTGCCAGTACAGGGAACAGCAATCAGCCCCAGCATTTT. This chain connects TRBV19 to TRBJ1-5, with D maybe TRBD1 (5 bases). Germline CDR1 is LNHDA and CDR2 is SQIVND (reference sequence). This CDR3 contains 13 residues. V lost 7 bases to trimming and J lost 1 base, with 8 bases between them.

The chain combines TRBV12-1 with TRBJ2-7. TRBV12-1 is a known pseudogene. The CDR3 is made up of 15 amino acids. CDR3 loop: CASSLPSRVKCEQYF. CDR3 DNA: TGTGCCAGCAGCTTACCAAGCAGAGTGAAGTGCGAGCAGTACTTC.

CDR3 nucleotide sequence: TGTGCCTGGGGCGGAGGACTAGCGGGGGGGGTAGAGACCCAGTACTTC. Amino acids: CAWGGGLAGGVETQYF. This sequence joins TRBV30 and TRBJ2-5; 15 positions agree with TRBD2. After removal of 5 bases from V and 4 bases from J, the junction contained 8 bases not matched to a gene. The CDR3 length is 16 residues. CDR1 GTSNPN and CDR2 SVGIG come from the germline V gene (reference sequence).

The rearrangement uses TRBV5-1 and TRBJ1-1; no reliable D call. The V gene lost 4 bases and the J gene lost 1 base, with 17 bases spanning the gap. CDR1 is SGHRS, CDR2 YFSETQ, per germline. CDR3 length: 16 amino acids. The CDR3 reads CASSHGRLSGNTEAFF. The CDR3, as DNA: TGCGCCAGCAGCCACGGACGGCTTTCCGGGAACACTGAAGCTTTCTTT.

This chain uses TRBV7-2 with TRBJ2-5; D remains unclear. CDR1 and CDR2 from the germline V gene are SGHTA and FQGNSA. The CDR3 loop spans 15 amino acids. Trimming took 0 bases from V and 4 from J, leaving 12 bases between them. As DNA, the CDR3 is TGTGCCAGCAGCTTAGCTAGCAATCCCAGAGAGACCCAGTACTTC. Its translation: CASSLASNPRETQYF.

This clone was seen a few times. The chain couples TRBV2 to TRBJ1-1; no reliable D call. Germline CDR1 is SNHLY and CDR2 is FYNNEI. With 6 bases removed from V and 3 bases from J, the gap between germline ends came to 8 bases. The CDR3 contains 12 residues. The CDR3 is CASRLRDTEAFF. The CDR3 DNA sequence: TGTGCCAGCAGGCTAAGGGACACTGAAGCTTTCTTT.

This sequence joins TRBV9 and TRBJ1-2; D uncertain. Germline V gene data show CDR1 as SGDLS and CDR2 as YYNGEE. The CDR3 is 14 amino acids. Trimming took 7 bases from V and 1 from J, leaving 14 bases between them. In nucleotides, the CDR3 is TGTGCCAGCGAACCGGGCGCGGGTAACTATGGCTACACCTTC. It is translated as CASEPGAGNYGYTF.

The CDR3 DNA reads as TGTGCCAGCAGTGAATTCAAGGGGTGGGACATTCAGTACTTC. It specifies CASSEFKGWDIQYF. This chain uses TRBV2 with TRBJ2-4; TRBD1 might be the D (5 bases). V was shortened by 2 bases and J by 8 bases, with 13 bases between the two germline ends. The CDR3 is 14 amino acids. The germline gives CDR1 SNHLY, CDR2 FYNNEI.

The chain's CDR3 is CAISELTGVGNSPLHF. The CDR3 DNA is TGTGCCATCAGCGAGCTGACAGGGGTCGGAAATTCACCCCTCCACTTT. The J gene is TRBJ1-6, the V gene TRBV10-3, with 8 bases identical to TRBD1. Germline lookup yields CDR1 ENHRY and CDR2 SYGVKD. The J segment lost 7 bases and the V segment lost 6 bases, leaving 11 bases of the junction unmatched. The CDR3 covers 16 residues.

The J gene is TRBJ1-6, the V gene TRBV6-2 or TRBV6-3; D not certain. The V gene's germline CDR1 is MNHEY and CDR2 SVGEGT. Trimming took 5 bases from V and 5 from J, leaving 13 bases between them. The CDR3 contains 15 residues. The CDR3 sequence: CASSPEAVNNSPLHF. CDR3 sequence (DNA): TGTGCCAGCAGTCCCGAGGCAGTAAATAATTCACCCCTCCACTTT.

Only one count was recorded for this clone. The rearrangement links TRBV7-9 to TRBJ2-5; no firm D call. The germline V gene encodes CDR1 SEHNR and CDR2 FQNEAQ (reference sequence). The V and J ends lost 2 bases and 2 bases respectively, with 3 bases between them. The CDR3 is 12 residues long. The CDR3, as DNA: TGTGCCAGCAGCTTAAAGCAAGAGACCCAGTACTTC. Protein product: CASSLKQETQYF.

The J gene is TRBJ1-6, the V gene TRBV6-2 or TRBV6-3; 8 positions match TRBD1. CDR3 length: 14 amino acids. Germline CDR1 and CDR2: MNHEY and SVGEGT. V was pared by 4 bases and J by 9 bases, with 5 bases of the junction left unmatched. CDR3 protein: CASSFRTGISPLHF. DNA of the CDR3: TGTGCCAGCAGTTTCCGGACAGGGATTTCACCCCTCCACTTT.

V usage is TRBV5-4 and J usage is TRBJ2-3; 9 bases line up with TRBD2. Unmatched junction bases numbered 5, after V lost 3 bases and J lost 0 bases. Germline CDR1 reads SGHNT; CDR2 reads YYREEE (reference sequence). The CDR3 totals 16 residues. In nucleotides, the CDR3 is TGTGCCAGCAGCTGGAAGACTAGCGGAAGCACAGATACGCAGTATTTT. Amino acid sequence: CASSWKTSGSTDTQYF.

This sequence joins TRBV30 and TRBJ2-2; tentatively, D is TRBD1 (5 bases). Germline-derived CDR1 and CDR2 are GTSNPN and SVGIG (reference sequence). This CDR3 is built from 14 residues. The germline V and J ends were trimmed by 3 bases and 5 bases, with 13 bases remaining between them. The CDR3 is CAWSHLRDTGELFF. The CDR3 DNA is TGTGCCTGGAGCCACCTCAGGGATACCGGGGAGCTGTTTTTT.

The rearrangement joins TRBV29-1 to TRBJ2-7; maybe TRBD1 (5 bases). V was clipped by 1 base and J by 0 bases, with 10 bases between them. This CDR3 is built from 14 residues. Germline CDR1 is SQVTM and CDR2 is ANQGSEA. CDR3 sequence reads: CSVEGGVSSYEQYF. Written as DNA, the CDR3 is TGCAGCGTTGAAGGGGGCGTTAGCTCCTACGAGCAGTACTTC.

This clone was counted once. The chain employs TRBV9 and TRBJ1-1, with 8 nucleotides matching TRBD1. This CDR3 is 14 amino acids long. After removal of 5 bases from V and 4 bases from J, the junction contained 7 bases not matched to a gene. Germline lookup yields CDR1 SGDLS and CDR2 YYNGEE. CDR3 amino acids: CASSVTGESTEAFF. The CDR3 region has the DNA TGTGCCAGCAGTGTGACAGGGGAGAGCACTGAAGCTTTCTTT.